One and the same sample provided the 24 T cell receptor beta chains below, sequenced in a study of neurological immune-mediated disorders. MiXCR, run by TCRdb on the 5' RACE reads, gives a single entry per CDR3 protein. The sample contains about 71,000 distinct CDR3 sequences, more than 8.5% of which appear only once. Documented time point: longitudinal time-point 1 (baseline). Sequencing used PBMCs. The receptors shown here come from a man in his thirties or forties in good health.

The chain has TRBV20-1 and TRBJ2-1; D call uncertain. The CDR3 covers 12 residues. Germline CDR1 DFQATT, CDR2 SNEGSKA (reference sequence). This CDR3 is CSLDLGYNEQFF. The CDR3 bases are TGCAGCCTCGACCTAGGGTACAATGAGCAGTTCTTC.

This clonotype was observed a few times. The chain recombines TRBV12-3 or TRBV12-4 with TRBJ2-7, with TRBD2 matching over 14 bases. Germline trimming cut 6 bases from V and 6 bases from J; bases unmatched to any gene: 7. This CDR3 region has 15 residues. CDR3 DNA: TGTGCCAGCAGCTTCGGGACTAGCGGGAGAACCGAGCAGTACTTC. Its protein product is CASSFGTSGRTEQYF.

Many counts were recorded for this clonotype. The chain is built from TRBV20-1 and TRBJ1-1; D perhaps matches TRBD1 (6 bases). V was cut by 2 bases and J by 0 bases, with 13 bases left in between. The length of the CDR3 is 15 residues. Germline V CDR1 and CDR2: DFQATT, SNEGSKA (reference sequence). CDR3 nucleotide sequence: TGCAGTGCTAGAACGGCGACAGGATTGAACACTGAAGCTTTCTTT. It translates to CSARTATGLNTEAFF.

The chain employs TRBV7-9 and TRBJ2-7, with 9 bases identical to TRBD1. V trimming: 10 bases; J trimming: 7 bases; junction bases outside the gene matches: 8. Germline V gives CDR1 SEHNR, CDR2 FQNEAQ (reference sequence). There are 12 residues in the CDR3. The CDR3 protein is CATGQGLGEQYF. The CDR3 DNA reads TGTGCCACCGGACAGGGGTTAGGTGAGCAGTACTTC.

This clonotype came up many times. The chain carries TRBV5-1 and TRBJ1-1; a possible D gene is TRBD1 (5 bases). Germline V gives CDR1 SGHRS, CDR2 YFSETQ. V was shortened by 1 base and J by 4 bases, with 11 bases between the two germline ends. CDR3 length: 14 residues. In nucleotides, the CDR3 is TGCGCCAGCAGCTTGACCGACAGCCCCACTGAAGCTTTCTTT. This gives the protein CASSLTDSPTEAFF.

This clonotype was seen ten or more times. The V call is TRBV28, the J call TRBJ2-4; possible D gene TRBD2, 6 bases. Per the germline V gene, CDR1 is MDHEN and CDR2 is SYDVKM. Trimming pared 6 bases from V and 10 bases from J, leaving 16 bases between. The CDR3 runs 13 residues. CDR3 loop: CASSIPGVLIQYF. In DNA, the CDR3 is TGTGCCAGCAGCATACCGGGAGTTCTTATTCAGTACTTC.

This clonotype occurred many times. V gene TRBV5-1 combines with J gene TRBJ2-3; 12 nucleotides agree with TRBD2. Germline CDR1 is SGHRS and CDR2 is YFSETQ. There are 17 residues in the CDR3. V was clipped by 0 bases and J by 1 base; unmatched bases: 3. CDR3 nucleotides: TGCGCCAGCAGCTTGGTTTCTAGCGGGAGGGGCACAGATACGCAGTATTTT. Its protein product is CASSLVSSGRGTDTQYF.

Concerning this clonotype: The junction departs from the called germline gene at one end, perhaps through a read error. The J gene is TRBJ2-3, the V gene TRBV7-3, with 8 bases identical to TRBD1. The CDR3 has 15 amino acids. The germline CDR1 and CDR2 sequences are SGHTA and FQGTGA. The CDR3 sequence is CASNLALTGVDTQYF. CDR3 sequence (DNA): TGTGCCAGCAACTTAGCGTTGACAGGGGTAGATACGCAGTATTTT.

This clonotype appeared many times. V usage is TRBV5-1 and J usage is TRBJ2-3; 8 bases line up with TRBD2. Trimming took 4 bases from V and 4 from J; bases not matched to a gene: 8. CDR3 length equals 15 residues. Germline assignment: CDR1 SGHRS and CDR2 YFSETQ. The CDR3 DNA reads TGCGCCAGCAGCGGTATAGCGGGAAGGGCAGATACGCAGTATTTT. Protein: CASSGIAGRADTQYF.

The chain uses TRBV7-6 and TRBJ2-2, with D hard to call. The CDR3 extends over 16 amino acids. V dropped 1 base and J dropped 6 bases, with 15 bases sitting between them. From germline, CDR1 is SGHVS and CDR2 FNYEAQ. Written as DNA, the CDR3 is TGTGCCAGCAGCTTAGGAAATTCTCTTGGGGCCGGGGAGCTGTTTTTT. This sequence encodes CASSLGNSLGAGELFF. The variable domain in full, completed from reference TRBV7-6 and TRBJ2-2, reads GAGVSQSPRYKVTKRGQDVALRCDPISGHVSLYWYRQALGQGPEFLTYFNYEAQQDKSGLPNDRFSAERPEGSISTLTIQRTEQRDSAMYRCASSLGNSLGAGELFFGEGSRLTVL.

The table lists this clonotype with many counts. DNA for the CDR3: TGTGCCAGCAGCCGCAGTAGCGGAGACTACGAGCAGTACTTC. Translated, it gives CASSRSSGDYEQYF. This chain links TRBV6-5 with TRBJ2-7, with D possibly matching TRBD2 (6 bases). Germline V gene lookup returns CDR1 MNHEY and CDR2 SVGAGI. CDR3 size: 14 residues. V lost 6 bases and J 3 bases, leaving 15 bases between the germline ends.

The count of this clonotype is one. One junction end disagrees with the germline gene, perhaps due to a read error. The genes are TRBV20-1 and TRBJ1-5; no firm D call. This CDR3 is built from 14 residues. Germline CDR1 DFQATT, CDR2 SNEGSKA (reference sequence). The CDR3 loop is CSARLGVSNQPHHF. CDR3 in DNA: TGCAGTGCTAGACTGGGAGTTAGCAATCAGCCCCATCATTTT.

This clonotype was seen repeatedly, ten times or more. The chain has TRBV5-1 and TRBJ2-7, with D possibly called TRBD1 or TRBD2 (5 bases each). CDR3 length: 18 amino acids. Germline V gene sequence: CDR1 SGHRS, CDR2 YFSETQ. V dropped 4 bases and J dropped 6 bases, with 29 bases sitting between them. For the CDR3, the DNA is TGCGCCAGCAGCAAAGGGGCGGGTGGATTGACTATTGGGACCGAGCAGTACTTC. Amino acid sequence: CASSKGAGGLTIGTEQYF.

This clonotype appeared a few times. The chain recombines TRBV9 with TRBJ2-7, with TRBD2 matching 8 bases. Germline V gene data show CDR1 as SGDLS and CDR2 as YYNGEE. After removal of 4 bases from V and 0 bases from J, the junction contained 12 bases not matched to a gene. The CDR3 covers 17 residues. CDR3 protein: CASSPTEGSGVSYEQYF. CDR3 in DNA: TGTGCCAGCAGCCCTACGGAAGGTAGCGGGGTCTCCTACGAGCAGTACTTC.

Ten or more counts support this clonotype. This chain joins TRBV6-6 and TRBJ2-3; TRBD2 aligns across 9 bases. The CDR3 extends over 16 amino acids. J gave up 3 bases and V 6 bases, and 10 bases lay outside the gene matches. Germline values: CDR1 MNHNY, CDR2 SVGAGI (reference sequence). CDR3 region: CASSLGLARLTDTQYF. The CDR3 DNA reads TGTGCCAGCAGCCTGGGACTAGCCCGTTTGACAGATACGCAGTATTTT.

This clonotype was seen at least ten times. CDR3 loop: CSVEGALGWGTQYF. CDR3 in DNA: TGCAGCGTTGAAGGGGCCCTGGGATGGGGGACCCAGTACTTC. This rearrangement joins TRBV29-1 to TRBJ2-5, with D uncertain. Trimming removed 1 base from V and 7 bases from J, with 16 bases in between. This CDR3 comprises 14 residues. Looked up from germline, CDR1 is SQVTM and CDR2 is ANQGSEA.

This clonotype has at least ten counts. The chain carries TRBV7-8 and TRBJ1-1; D is ambiguous. Germline V gives CDR1 SGHVS, CDR2 FQNEAQ. There are 12 residues in the CDR3. V was trimmed by 1 base and J by 7 bases, leaving 7 bases between them. The CDR3 DNA sequence: TGTGCCAGCAGCTTAGTTGGCGGTGAAGCTTTCTTT. This translates into CASSLVGGEAFF.

This clonotype was counted at least ten times. This rearrangement joins TRBV29-1 to TRBJ1-2, with TRBD1 matching over 8 bases. The V and J ends lost 3 bases and 2 bases, in that order; junction bases with no gene match: 2. The germline gives CDR1 SQVTM, CDR2 ANQGSEA. This CDR3 spans 13 amino acids. CDR3 loop: CSVETGANYGYTF. DNA for the CDR3: TGCAGCGTTGAGACAGGGGCAAACTATGGCTACACCTTC.

This clonotype was seen at least ten times. The chain joins TRBV12-3 or TRBV12-4 to TRBJ2-7; 9 bases fit TRBD2. This CDR3 spans 14 amino acids. V lost 5 bases and J lost 4; bases outside the gene matches: 6. CDR3 DNA sequence: TGTGCCAGCAGTCGTAGCGGGAGAAGGTACGAGCAGTACTTC. Translating it yields CASSRSGRRYEQYF.

This chain uses TRBV28 with TRBJ2-6, with D perhaps matching TRBD2 (7 bases). Trimming removed 4 bases at V and 4 bases at J, with 14 bases between. This CDR3 is 16 amino acids long. The germline V gene encodes CDR1 MDHEN and CDR2 SYDVKM. The CDR3 sequence is CASSSPSGGGANVLTF. The DNA for the CDR3 is TGTGCCAGCAGTTCTCCCTCGGGGGGCGGGGCCAACGTCCTGACTTTC.

There are many counts of this clonotype. The rearrangement uses TRBV7-8 and TRBJ2-3, with 9 bases identical to TRBD2. V dropped 5 bases and J dropped 4; count of bases not matched to a gene: 7. Germline lookup yields CDR1 SGHVS and CDR2 FQNEAQ. This CDR3 has 15 residues. The CDR3 nucleotides are TGTGCCAGCAGCCTGCGGGAGGGCCGGGCAGATACGCAGTATTTT. This gives the protein CASSLREGRADTQYF.

This clonotype has a count of ten or more. The chain combines TRBV5-1 with TRBJ2-1, with D perhaps TRBD1 or TRBD2 (6 bases each). The V and J ends lost 4 bases and 9 bases respectively, with 17 bases between them. CDR3 length: 14 residues. CDR1 and CDR2 from the germline V gene are SGHRS and YFSETQ. The CDR3 is CASSPGATDGEQFF. The DNA for the CDR3 is TGCGCCAGCAGCCCGGGGGCAACTGACGGTGAGCAGTTCTTC.

This chain uses TRBV9 with TRBJ1-6; D is uncertain. CDR3 length: 14 amino acids. Germline V gene sequence: CDR1 SGDLS, CDR2 YYNGEE. Trimming shortened V by 0 bases and J by 7 bases, and 8 bases separated the two germline ends. CDR3 in amino acids: CASSVEQLNSPLHF. In DNA form, the CDR3 reads TGTGCCAGCAGCGTAGAACAGCTAAATTCACCCCTCCACTTT.

This clonotype was counted many times. This chain joins TRBV6-6 and TRBJ1-4; no clear D. The CDR3 contains 17 residues. With 0 bases removed from V and 5 bases from J, the gap between germline ends came to 16 bases. CDR1 and CDR2 (germline): MNHNY, SVGAGI (reference sequence). The CDR3, as DNA: TGTGCCAGCAGTTACTCGAAGGGATCCGGAGGGAATGAAAAACTGTTTTTT. This encodes CASSYSKGSGGNEKLFF.